One and the same sample provided the 26 T cell receptor beta chains below, sequenced in a study of blood T cell repertoires in COVID-19. The data were produced by immunoSEQ multiplex PCR, yet TCRdb's version contains in-frame clones alone and is incomplete. The sample has approximately 89,000 clones; about 95% are singletons. Sequencing was performed on peripheral blood. The source of these receptors is a human donor with active COVID-19. The donor label of this sample is uncertain.

The chain has TRBV5-1 and TRBJ1-1, with TRBD1 matching 9 bases. CDR3 length: 13 amino acids. Trimming took 5 bases from V and 4 from J; bases not matched to a gene: 3. The germline CDR1 and CDR2 sequences are SGHRS and YFSETQ. The CDR3 loop reads CASRGDRVTEAFF. The CDR3 bases are TGCGCCAGCAGGGGGGACAGGGTCACTGAAGCTTTCTTT. Full variable domain (rest looked up from reference TRBV5-1 and TRBJ1-1): KAGVTQTPRYLIKTRGQQVTLSCSPISGHRSVSWYQQTPGQGLQFLFEYFSETQRNKGNFPGRFSGRQFSNSRSEMNVSTLELGDSALYLCASRGDRVTEAFFGQGTRLTVV.

The chain has TRBV5-4 and TRBJ2-7, with D possibly TRBD1 on 7 matching bases. Per the germline V gene, CDR1 is SGHNT and CDR2 is YYREEE (reference sequence). V was cut by 0 bases and J by 2 bases, with 15 bases left in between. The CDR3 sequence is 16 residues long. CDR3 protein: CASSLAQTRGAYEQYF. The DNA for the CDR3 is TGTGCCAGCAGCTTGGCACAGACCAGGGGGGCCTACGAGCAGTACTTC.

This clone was found once. V is TRBV29-1 and J is TRBJ2-1; TRBD2 aligns across 14 bases. Germline CDR1 and CDR2: SQVTM and ANQGSEA. The trim removed 6 bases at V and 8 bases at J, leaving 3 bases unmatched. This CDR3 is 13 amino acids long. The CDR3 is CSVAGLAGDEQFF. DNA of the CDR3: TGCAGCGTGGCGGGACTAGCGGGAGATGAGCAGTTCTTC.

A remark on this clone: The sample holds other DNA sequences that translate to the same CDR3. The chain joins TRBV3-1 (or the pseudogene TRBV3-2) to TRBJ2-7; no clear D gene. Germline CDR1 and CDR2: LGHDT and YNNKEL (reference sequence). CDR3 length: 12 amino acids. Trimming shortened V by 4 bases and J by 5 bases, and 9 bases separated the two germline ends. CDR3 amino acids: CASSLISDEQYF. DNA of the CDR3: TGTGCCAGCAGCCTTATCTCGGACGAGCAGTACTTC.

The gene calls are TRBV25-1 and TRBJ2-5; TRBD1 matches 7 bases. V trimming: 2 bases; J trimming: 5 bases; junction bases outside the gene matches: 8. This CDR3 region has 15 residues. The germline V gene has CDR1 MGHDK and CDR2 SYGVNS. The CDR3 loop is CASSEGQVISETQYF. In DNA form, the CDR3 reads TGTGCCAGCAGTGAAGGACAGGTTATTTCGGAGACCCAGTACTTC.

This clone was counted a single time. The V call is TRBV11-1, the J call TRBJ1-1; D gene ambiguous. Germline CDR1 and CDR2: SGHAT and FQDESV (reference sequence). Trimming left V 5 bases short and J 1 base short, with 8 bases between. The CDR3 is 13 amino acids. CDR3 in DNA: TGTGCCAGCAGCATAGGAGAGAACACTGAAGCTTTCTTT. This sequence encodes CASSIGENTEAFF.

This sequence joins TRBV5-6 and TRBJ2-5, with D possibly being TRBD2 (5 bases). Trimming stripped 2 bases from V and 4 bases from J, with 15 bases between. Germline CDR1 reads SGHDT; CDR2 reads YYEEEE. The CDR3 consists of 15 residues. The DNA for the CDR3 is TGTGCCAGCAGCTTTTTAGAGGGCCTGGGAGAGACCCAGTACTTC. It is translated as CASSFLEGLGETQYF. Looking up the rest from reference TRBV5-6 and TRBJ2-5 gives the full variable domain: DAGVTQSPTHLIKTRGQQVTLRCSPKSGHDTVSWYQQALGQGPQFIFQYYEEEERQRGNFPDRFSGHQFPNYSSELNVNALLLGDSALYLCASSFLEGLGETQYFGPGTRLLVL.

This chain joins TRBV28 and TRBJ1-2, with D maybe TRBD1 (6 bases). CDR1 MDHEN and CDR2 SYDVKM come from the germline V gene. CDR3 size: 16 residues. V lost 4 bases to trimming and J lost 3 bases, with 18 bases between them. The CDR3 spells CASSSDRGQQYYGYTF. In nucleotides, the CDR3 is TGTGCCAGCAGTTCCGACCGAGGACAGCAGTACTATGGCTACACCTTC.

The rearrangement links TRBV6-5 to TRBJ1-5; unclear D gene. The CDR3 consists of 14 residues. Germline values: CDR1 MNHEY, CDR2 SVGAGI. Trimming shortened V by 5 bases and J by 0 bases, and 8 bases separated the two germline ends. CDR3 sequence: CASSPGFSNQPQHF. The DNA for the CDR3 is TGTGCCAGCAGTCCCGGGTTTAGCAATCAGCCCCAGCATTTT.

V and J are TRBV12-5 and TRBJ1-2; D perhaps matches TRBD1 (5 bases). There are 17 residues in the CDR3. Deletions cut 2 bases from V and 4 bases from J, with 20 bases between. Germline values: CDR1 LGHNT, CDR2 FRNRAP. CDR3 in DNA: TGTGCTAGTGGTTTGTTTTACTTGGGGGGAAGCGGCTATGGCTACACCTTC. Protein product: CASGLFYLGGSGYGYTF. The whole variable domain, remainder taken from reference TRBV12-5 and TRBJ1-2, is DARVTQTPRHKVTEMGQEVTMRCQPILGHNTVFWYRQTMMQGLELLAYFRNRAPLDDSGMPKDRFSAEMPDATLATLKIQPSEPRDSAVYFCASGLFYLGGSGYGYTFGSGTRLTVV.

The V call is TRBV11-2, the J call TRBJ2-7, with 10 bases fitting TRBD1. With V trimmed by 5 bases and J by 2 bases, 3 bases remained unmatched. Germline CDR1 is SGHAT and CDR2 is FQNNGV. This CDR3 comprises 14 residues. Written as DNA, the CDR3 is TGTGCCAGCAGCCCAGGGACAGGGGCCTACGAGCAGTACTTC. This sequence encodes CASSPGTGAYEQYF.

This chain connects TRBV5-4 to TRBJ1-1, with a tentative D call TRBD1 (5 bases). V lost 0 bases and J lost 0, with 6 bases in between. The CDR3 consists of 14 residues. Germline V lookup: CDR1 SGHNT, CDR2 YYREEE (reference sequence). CDR3 in DNA: TGTGCCAGCAGCTTGGGACAGATGAACACTGAAGCTTTCTTT. It encodes CASSLGQMNTEAFF.

The chain links TRBV3-1 (or the pseudogene TRBV3-2) to TRBJ2-7; tentative D call: TRBD1 (6 bases). The germline gives CDR1 LGHDT, CDR2 YNNKEL (reference sequence). The CDR3 loop spans 14 amino acids. The V end was cut by 1 base, the J end by 3 bases, with 10 bases between. The CDR3 DNA sequence: TGTGCCAGCAGCCAAGGGACAGTGTTCTACGAGCAGTACTTC. This encodes CASSQGTVFYEQYF.

CDR3 sequence: CASSQRGQLNTEAFF. CDR3 sequence (DNA): TGTGCCAGCAGCCAGCGGGGACAGTTGAACACTGAAGCTTTCTTT. V usage is TRBV16 and J usage is TRBJ1-1; 7 bases are a match to TRBD1. This CDR3 spans 15 amino acids. With V trimmed by 3 bases and J by 0 bases, 4 bases remained unmatched. Germline V gives CDR1 KGHSY, CDR2 FQNENV.

This chain links TRBV7-9 with TRBJ2-1; 8 nucleotides align to TRBD1. Germline V lookup: CDR1 SEHNR, CDR2 FQNEAQ (reference sequence). After removal of 5 bases from V and 2 bases from J, the junction contained 11 bases not matched to a gene. The CDR3 sequence is 17 residues long. The CDR3 nucleotides are TGTGCCAGCAGCCAAAAGACAGGGGTCGGGGCCTACAATGAGCAGTTCTTC. It codes for CASSQKTGVGAYNEQFF.

The rearrangement joins TRBV5-1 to TRBJ2-5; 7 bases fit TRBD2. With 4 bases clipped from V and 2 bases from J, the junction kept 8 bases outside the gene matches. This CDR3 has 15 amino acids. From germline, CDR1 is SGHRS and CDR2 YFSETQ. The CDR3 is CASSGEGVAQETQYF. The CDR3, as DNA: TGCGCCAGCAGCGGGGAGGGAGTGGCTCAAGAGACCCAGTACTTC.

V and J are TRBV5-4 and TRBJ1-6; 7 nucleotides match TRBD1. CDR3 length: 15 residues. The trim removed 4 bases at V and 6 bases at J, leaving 7 bases unmatched. In germline, CDR1 is SGHNT, CDR2 YYREEE (reference sequence). The CDR3 coding sequence is TGTGCCAGCAGCCCGACGGGACAGCTTAATTCACCCCTCCACTTT. Translation: CASSPTGQLNSPLHF. Together with reference TRBV5-4 and TRBJ1-6, the CDR3 gives the full variable domain: ETGVTQSPTHLIKTRGQQVTLRCSSQSGHNTVSWYQQALGQGPQFIFQYYREEENGRGNFPPRFSGLQFPNYSSELNVNALELDDSALYLCASSPTGQLNSPLHFGNGTRLTVT.

V is TRBV12-5 and J is TRBJ2-1, with 8 bases lining up with TRBD2. CDR1 is LGHNT and CDR2 is FRNRAP in the germline V gene. The CDR3 sequence is 15 residues long. V gave up 6 bases and J gave up 0 bases; unmatched junction bases: 4. CDR3 region: CASGRSGSSYNEQFF. Written as DNA, the CDR3 is TGTGCTAGTGGCCGAAGCGGGAGCTCCTACAATGAGCAGTTCTTC.

V usage is TRBV11-3 and J usage is TRBJ2-2; a weak D match, TRBD2 (6 bases). Trimming stripped 5 bases from V and 0 bases from J, with 10 bases between. The CDR3 length is 15 residues. From germline, CDR1 is SGHNT and CDR2 YENEEA. DNA of the CDR3: TGTGCCAGCAGCAAAGCGGGTGCGAACACCGGGGAGCTGTTTTTT. Its translation is CASSKAGANTGELFF.

The rearrangement joins TRBV5-6 to TRBJ1-2; TRBD1 aligns across 7 bases. V lost 4 bases to trimming and J lost 5 bases; unmatched junction nucleotides: 11. Germline CDR1 reads SGHDT; CDR2 reads YYEEEE. This CDR3 spans 15 amino acids. The CDR3 sequence: CASSLNRDSSYGYTF. The CDR3 DNA reads as TGTGCCAGCAGCCTCAACCGGGACAGCTCTTATGGCTACACCTTC. Variable domain in full (rest from reference TRBV5-6 and TRBJ1-2): DAGVTQSPTHLIKTRGQQVTLRCSPKSGHDTVSWYQQALGQGPQFIFQYYEEEERQRGNFPDRFSGHQFPNYSSELNVNALLLGDSALYLCASSLNRDSSYGYTFGSGTRLTVV.

The rearrangement joins TRBV7-8 to TRBJ2-7; 7 bases agree with TRBD2. Germline V gene lookup returns CDR1 SGHVS and CDR2 FQNEAQ. V shed 6 bases, J shed 6 bases, and the junction held 14 bases outside the gene matches. This CDR3 comprises 15 residues. This chain's CDR3 is CASRGGAGTAPEQYF. The CDR3 DNA reads TGTGCCAGCAGGGGGGGAGCGGGAACCGCCCCCGAGCAGTACTTC.

The gene calls are TRBV4-1 and TRBJ2-7; 7 nucleotides align to TRBD1. Per germline, CDR1 MGHRA and CDR2 YSYEKL. The CDR3 is 19 residues long. The V gene end was trimmed by 1 base and the J gene end by 1 base; junction bases not matched to a gene: 16. The CDR3 bases are TGCGCCAGCAGCCAAGTCGGCAGGGGGAGTATTCACTATTCCTACGAGCAGTACTTC. Protein sequence: CASSQVGRGSIHYSYEQYF.

J is TRBJ2-5 and V is TRBV7-9; 7 bases fit TRBD2. Germline CDR1 SEHNR, CDR2 FQNEAQ (reference sequence). This CDR3 is built from 15 residues. Unmatched junction bases numbered 9, after V lost 3 bases and J lost 5 bases. CDR3 bases: TGTGCCAGCAGCTTGATGGGAGGGGAATTGGAGACCCAGTACTTC. Amino acids: CASSLMGGELETQYF.

The chain joins TRBV5-6 to TRBJ2-7; D is perhaps TRBD2 (6 bases). The V end lost 0 bases, the J end lost 4 bases, and 11 bases lay between the germline ends. The V gene's germline CDR1 is SGHDT and CDR2 YYEEEE. The CDR3 is 14 amino acids. Written as DNA, the CDR3 is TGTGCCAGCAGCTTGGCGGGGACTTTTTACGAGCAGTACTTC. Its protein is CASSLAGTFYEQYF.

This clone was observed a single time. V gene TRBV7-6 combines with J gene TRBJ1-2, with D unresolved. From germline, CDR1 is SGHVS and CDR2 FNYEAQ. This CDR3 spans 13 amino acids. Trimming shortened V by 5 bases and J by 5 bases, and 12 bases separated the two germline ends. In nucleotides, the CDR3 is TGTGCCAGCAGCCAAACGCCCGCGTATGGCTACACCTTC. It is translated as CASSQTPAYGYTF.

The chain recombines TRBV5-4 with TRBJ2-1, with D possibly being TRBD1 (6 bases). Trimming left V 1 base short and J 5 bases short, with 10 bases between. The V gene's germline CDR1 is SGHNT and CDR2 YYREEE (reference sequence). The CDR3 covers 14 residues. In DNA form, the CDR3 reads TGTGCCAGCAGCTTGTTTCGGGACAACAATGAGCAGTTCTTC. This codes for CASSLFRDNNEQFF.